These 14 T cell receptor beta chains share one sample of origin, sequenced in a study of human thymus T cells. Resections obtained during corrective heart surgery supplied the thymus tissue. TCRdb keeps only in-frame clones here, not all; method: immunoSEQ multiplex PCR. The sample has fewer than 90,000 clones; nearly 98% are singletons. Input material: thymus tissue. These receptors originate from a boy younger than two with a congenital heart defect but otherwise immunologically healthy.

V gene TRBV19 combines with J gene TRBJ1-2; 9 nucleotides match TRBD1. V gave up 8 bases and J gave up 4 bases; unmatched junction bases: 5. This CDR3 has 13 amino acids. CDR1 and CDR2 (germline): LNHDA, SQIVND (reference sequence). DNA for the CDR3: TGTGCCAGTCGGACAGGGGACAGCTATGGCTACACCTTC. This encodes CASRTGDSYGYTF.

This clone has a single count. The rearrangement joins TRBV6-1 to TRBJ1-4, with D possibly matching TRBD1 (6 bases). This CDR3 contains 15 residues. Per germline, CDR1 MNHNS and CDR2 SASEGT. V dropped 8 bases and J dropped 4 bases, with 17 bases sitting between them. The CDR3 sequence: CASQGNHKVNEKLFF. The CDR3 DNA follows: TGTGCCAGCCAGGGGAACCACAAGGTTAATGAAAAACTGTTTTTT.

The chain is built from TRBV7-9 and TRBJ1-1; tentative D call: TRBD1 (6 bases). Germline CDR1 is SEHNR and CDR2 is FQNEAQ (reference sequence). CDR3 length: 13 residues. The V gene lost 5 bases and the J gene lost 4 bases, with 11 bases spanning the gap. CDR3 loop: CASSRGTSTEAFF. CDR3 in DNA: TGTGCCAGCAGCCGAGGGACAAGCACTGAAGCTTTCTTT.

The chain has TRBV6-4 and TRBJ1-6; D uncertain. Germline V gene lookup returns CDR1 MRHNA and CDR2 SNTAGT. The CDR3 consists of 16 residues. V was trimmed by 6 bases and J by 0 bases, leaving 12 bases between them. CDR3 region: CASRLTGPSYNSPLHF. The DNA of the CDR3 is TGTGCCAGCAGATTGACCGGACCCTCCTATAATTCACCCCTCCACTTT.

V gene TRBV29-1 combines with J gene TRBJ2-1; no clear D gene. Germline assignment: CDR1 SQVTM and CDR2 ANQGSEA. Between the trimmed V and J ends, which lost 2 bases and 5 bases, there was a span of 16 bases. This CDR3 region has 15 residues. This CDR3 reads CSVESYETQHNEQFF. CDR3 in DNA: TGCAGCGTTGAATCCTATGAGACGCAACACAATGAGCAGTTCTTC.

This rearrangement joins TRBV30 to TRBJ1-5; 11 nucleotides match TRBD1. Germline V gene sequence: CDR1 GTSNPN, CDR2 SVGIG (reference sequence). The junction had 9 bases not matched to a gene; V was cut back by 5 bases and J by 0 bases. This CDR3 is built from 17 residues. The CDR3 sequence: CAWVGTGGICSNQPQHF. CDR3 bases: TGTGCCTGGGTCGGGACAGGGGGAATATGTAGCAATCAGCCCCAGCATTTT.

V is TRBV5-1 and J is TRBJ2-1, with 7 bases lining up with TRBD1. This CDR3 region has 15 residues. V was clipped by 4 bases and J by 7 bases; unmatched bases: 11. CDR1 is SGHRS and CDR2 is YFSETQ in the germline V gene. CDR3 nucleotides: TGCGCCAGCAGCCCACAGGGGACCTATAGAAATGAGCAGTTCTTC. This codes for CASSPQGTYRNEQFF.

This rearrangement joins TRBV28 to TRBJ2-7, with D perhaps matching TRBD1 (6 bases). The length of the CDR3 is 12 residues. Germline V lookup: CDR1 MDHEN, CDR2 SYDVKM. The V end lost 5 bases, the J end lost 4 bases, and 9 bases lay between the germline ends. Here the CDR3 reads CASSHREYEQYF. The CDR3 bases are TGTGCCAGCAGTCACAGGGAGTACGAGCAGTACTTC. The full variable domain, its missing parts supplied by reference TRBV28 and TRBJ2-7, is DVKVTQSSRYLVKRTGEKVFLECVQDMDHENMFWYRQDPGLGLRLIYFSYDVKMKEKGDIPEGYSVSREKKERFSLILESASTNQTSMYLCASSHREYEQYFGPGTRLTVT.

This clone was seen just once. V gene TRBV6-1 combines with J gene TRBJ2-2, with 10 bases fitting TRBD1. J was trimmed by 5 bases and V by 5 bases; bases with no gene match: 5. The CDR3 sequence is 15 residues long. Germline V CDR1 and CDR2: MNHNS, SASEGT. CDR3 in DNA: TGTGCCAGCAGTTCCGGGACAGGGGATACCGGGGAGCTGTTTTTT. This sequence encodes CASSSGTGDTGELFF.

The chain recombines TRBV29-1 with TRBJ2-1; TRBD2 aligns across 7 bases. In germline, CDR1 is SQVTM, CDR2 ANQGSEA. With 5 bases clipped from V and 7 bases from J, the junction kept 14 bases outside the gene matches. There are 15 residues in the CDR3. The CDR3 is CSVSRMAGEGNEQFF. The CDR3, as DNA: TGCAGCGTTTCCCGCATGGCGGGAGAGGGGAATGAGCAGTTCTTC.

The J gene is TRBJ2-1, the V gene TRBV5-4; TRBD2 matches at 7 bases. Trimming removed 4 bases from V and 2 bases from J; junction bases left unmatched: 3. The CDR3 runs to 14 residues. The germline V gene encodes CDR1 SGHNT and CDR2 YYREEE (reference sequence). CDR3: CASSRTRPYNEQFF. The CDR3 coding sequence is TGTGCCAGCAGCCGGACTAGACCCTACAATGAGCAGTTCTTC.

The chain employs TRBV2 and TRBJ1-1; 11 bases fit TRBD1. This CDR3 comprises 14 residues. Germline values: CDR1 SNHLY, CDR2 FYNNEI. J gave up 5 bases and V 6 bases, and 5 bases lay outside the gene matches. CDR3 nucleotide sequence: TGTGCCAGCAGGGGACAGGGGGAAGGGACTGAAGCTTTCTTT. It codes for CASRGQGEGTEAFF.

This chain connects TRBV4-1 to TRBJ2-3; 8 positions match TRBD2. The germline V gene encodes CDR1 MGHRA and CDR2 YSYEKL. V gave up 3 bases and J gave up 0 bases; unmatched junction bases: 14. The CDR3 consists of 19 residues. The CDR3 DNA reads as TGCGCCAGCAGCCACTGGGACGGGAGGGCCTTTCAAAGCACAGATACGCAGTATTTT. Its protein is CASSHWDGRAFQSTDTQYF.

The chain is built from TRBV30 and TRBJ1-1; D is ambiguous. This CDR3 has 14 amino acids. The germline V gene encodes CDR1 GTSNPN and CDR2 SVGIG (reference sequence). Between the trimmed V and J ends, which lost 2 bases and 1 base, there was a span of 11 bases. The CDR3 DNA reads as TGTGCCTGGAGTCCCCCCACCAGGAACACTGAAGCTTTCTTT. It encodes CAWSPPTRNTEAFF.